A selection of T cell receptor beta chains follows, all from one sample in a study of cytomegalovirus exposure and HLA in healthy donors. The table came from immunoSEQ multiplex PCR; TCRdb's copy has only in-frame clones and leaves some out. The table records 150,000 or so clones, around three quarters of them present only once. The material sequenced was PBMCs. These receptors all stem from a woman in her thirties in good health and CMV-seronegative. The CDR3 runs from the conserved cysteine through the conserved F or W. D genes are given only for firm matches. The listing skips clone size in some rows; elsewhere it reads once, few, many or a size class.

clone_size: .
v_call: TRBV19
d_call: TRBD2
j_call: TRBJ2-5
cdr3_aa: CASSIGGAGGLKETQYF
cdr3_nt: TGTGCCAGTAGTATAGGGGGAGCGGGGGGCCTCAAAGAGACCCAGTACTTC

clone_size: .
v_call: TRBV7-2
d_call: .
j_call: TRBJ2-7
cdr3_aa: CASSPNSYEQYF
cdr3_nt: TGTGCCAGCAGCCCAAACTCCTACGAGCAGTACTTC

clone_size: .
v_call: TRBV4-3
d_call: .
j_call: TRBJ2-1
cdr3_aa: CASSRGGGSHNEQFF
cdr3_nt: TGCGCCAGCAGCCGGGGAGGGGGGAGCCACAATGAGCAGTTCTTC

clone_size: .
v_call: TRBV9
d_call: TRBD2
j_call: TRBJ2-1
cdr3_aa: CASSVAVGTSGGNEQFF
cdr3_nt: TGTGCCAGCAGCGTAGCGGTCGGGACTAGCGGTGGCAATGAGCAGTTCTTC

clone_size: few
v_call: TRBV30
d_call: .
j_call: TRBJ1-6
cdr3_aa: CAWSLQESSPLHF
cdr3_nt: TGTGCCTGGAGTCTGCAGGAATCTTCACCCCTCCACTTT

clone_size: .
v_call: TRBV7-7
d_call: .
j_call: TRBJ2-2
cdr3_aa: CASSARTGIMSTGELFF
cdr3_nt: TGTGCCAGCAGCGCCCGGACGGGGATTATGAGCACCGGGGAGCTGTTTTTT

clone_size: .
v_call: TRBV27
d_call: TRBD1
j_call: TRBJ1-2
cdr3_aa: CASSAGTGDLYGYTF
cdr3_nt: TGTGCCAGCAGTGCCGGGACAGGCGATCTCTATGGCTACACCTTC

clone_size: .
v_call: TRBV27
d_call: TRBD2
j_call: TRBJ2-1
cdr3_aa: CASRGTSGLARDEQFF
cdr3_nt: TGTGCCAGCAGGGGGACTAGCGGACTCGCTAGGGATGAGCAGTTCTTC

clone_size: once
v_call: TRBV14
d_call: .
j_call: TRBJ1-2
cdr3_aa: CASSQFGGPYGYTF
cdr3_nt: TGTGCCAGCAGCCAATTCGGGGGGCCCTATGGCTACACCTTC

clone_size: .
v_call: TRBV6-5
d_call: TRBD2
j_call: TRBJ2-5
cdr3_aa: CASSYGPGGREQYF
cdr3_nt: TGTGCCAGCAGTTACGGCCCCGGGGGGAGGGAGCAGTACTTC

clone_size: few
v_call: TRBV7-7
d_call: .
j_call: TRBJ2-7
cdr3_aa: CASSSSYGVFYEQYF
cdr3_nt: TGTGCCAGCAGCTCCTCCTATGGTGTATTCTACGAGCAGTACTTC

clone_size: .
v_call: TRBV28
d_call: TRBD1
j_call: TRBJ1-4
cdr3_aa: CASSPPGTGTNEKLFF
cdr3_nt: TGTGCCAGCAGTCCTCCGGGGACAGGGACAAATGAAAAACTGTTTTTT

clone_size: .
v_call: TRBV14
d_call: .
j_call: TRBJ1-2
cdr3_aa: CASSQGGGSGYTF
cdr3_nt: TGTGCCAGCAGCCAAGGAGGGGGAAGCGGCTACACCTTC

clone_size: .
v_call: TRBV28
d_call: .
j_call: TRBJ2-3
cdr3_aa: CASSPLARTDTQYF
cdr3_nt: TGTGCCAGCAGCCCCCTAGCCCGCACAGATACGCAGTATTTT

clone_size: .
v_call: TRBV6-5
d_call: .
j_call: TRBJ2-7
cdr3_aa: CASRGASYEQYF
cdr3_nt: TGTGCCAGCCGCGGGGCCAGCTACGAGCAGTACTTC

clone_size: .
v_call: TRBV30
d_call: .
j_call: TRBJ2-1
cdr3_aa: CAWSISHSYNEQFF
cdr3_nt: TGTGCCTGGAGTATTAGCCACTCCTACAATGAGCAGTTCTTC

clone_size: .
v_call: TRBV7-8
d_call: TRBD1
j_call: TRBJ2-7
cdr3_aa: CASSGTVAYEQYF
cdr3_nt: TGTGCCAGCAGCGGGACAGTGGCCTACGAGCAGTACTTC

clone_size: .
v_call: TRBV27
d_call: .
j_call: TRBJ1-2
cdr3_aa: CASSLVGGAGGYTF
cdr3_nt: TGTGCCAGCAGTTTAGTTGGCGGGGCCGGTGGCTACACCTTC

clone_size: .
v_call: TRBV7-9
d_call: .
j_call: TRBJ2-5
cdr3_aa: CAIQTDGEETQYF
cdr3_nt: TGTGCCATCCAGACGGATGGGGAGGAGACCCAGTACTTC

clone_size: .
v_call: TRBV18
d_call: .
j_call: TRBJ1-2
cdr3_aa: CASSPLQAGYGYTF
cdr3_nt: TGTGCCAGCTCACCACTTCAGGCAGGGTACGGCTACACCTTC

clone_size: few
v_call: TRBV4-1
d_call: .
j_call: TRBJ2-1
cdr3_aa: CASSQVSQGLNEQFF
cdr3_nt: TGCGCCAGCAGCCAAGTGTCGCAGGGGCTCAATGAGCAGTTCTTC

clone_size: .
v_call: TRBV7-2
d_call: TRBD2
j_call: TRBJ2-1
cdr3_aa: CASSLAAGAYNEQFF
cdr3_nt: TGTGCCAGCAGCTTAGCAGCGGGAGCCTACAATGAGCAGTTCTTC

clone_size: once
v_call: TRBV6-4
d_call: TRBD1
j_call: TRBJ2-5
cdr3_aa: CASSDSGRGHQETQYF
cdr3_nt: TGTGCCAGCAGTGACTCGGGTAGGGGGCATCAAGAGACCCAGTACTTC

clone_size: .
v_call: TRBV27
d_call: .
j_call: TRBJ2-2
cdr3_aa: CASTQTGELFF
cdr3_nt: TGTGCCAGCACTCAGACCGGGGAGCTGTTTTTT

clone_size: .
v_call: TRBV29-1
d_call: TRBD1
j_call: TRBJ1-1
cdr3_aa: CSVRTGPNTEAFF
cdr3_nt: TGCAGCGTCCGGACAGGACCTAACACTGAAGCTTTCTTT

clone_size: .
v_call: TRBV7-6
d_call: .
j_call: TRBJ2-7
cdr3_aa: CASSSTPASVYEQYF
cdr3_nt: TGTGCCAGCAGCTCTACCCCGGCTAGCGTCTACGAGCAGTACTTC

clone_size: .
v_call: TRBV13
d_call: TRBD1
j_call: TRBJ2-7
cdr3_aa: CASSPGQGAYEQYF
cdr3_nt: TGTGCCAGCAGCCCGGGACAGGGGGCCTACGAGCAGTACTTC

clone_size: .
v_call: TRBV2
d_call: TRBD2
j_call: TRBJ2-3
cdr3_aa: CASRNGLAALSCYF
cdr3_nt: TGTGCCAGCCGAAACGGACTAGCGGCCCTTTCGTGCTATTTT

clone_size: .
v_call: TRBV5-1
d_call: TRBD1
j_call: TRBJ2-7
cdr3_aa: CASSPMGQGYEQYF
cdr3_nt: TGCGCCAGCAGCCCGATGGGACAGGGCTACGAGCAGTACTTC

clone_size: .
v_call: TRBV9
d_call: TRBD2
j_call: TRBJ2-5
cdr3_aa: CASSGTSGGVRGETQYF
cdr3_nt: TGTGCCAGCAGCGGGACTAGCGGGGGGGTGAGGGGAGAGACCCAGTACTTC

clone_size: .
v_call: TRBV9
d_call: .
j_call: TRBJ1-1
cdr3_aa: CASSVGSLNTEAFF
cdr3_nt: TGTGCCAGCAGCGTAGGCAGTTTGAACACTGAAGCTTTCTTT

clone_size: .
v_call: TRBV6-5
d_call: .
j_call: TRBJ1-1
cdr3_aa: CASSYSDGSDEAFF
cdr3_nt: TGTGCCAGCAGTTACTCGGATGGCAGCGATGAAGCTTTCTTT

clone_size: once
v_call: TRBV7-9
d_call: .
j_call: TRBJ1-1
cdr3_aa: CSSSYRVTEAFF
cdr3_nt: TGTTCCAGCAGTTACAGGGTCACTGAAGCTTTCTTT